The entry that follows covers one TCR beta chain sequence. There are a few counts of this clonotype. The target of this receptor is not known. It has no much larger one-base neighbor in the sample; base qualities were not kept. The TCR beta CDR3 regions were amplified from the RNA transcripts. A first-round RT-PCR of the TCR CDR3 used the HTBI primer set with the Qiagen OneStep RT-PCR kit. Libraries were constructed in a second round of multiplex PCR, after which size selection and purification were performed. Sequencing of the libraries was done on an Illumina HiSeq2000 using paired-end 100 bp reads. From the authors' description of their analysis: Raw data were processed with SOAPnuke, discarding reads with adapters, uncalled bases, mean Phred below 15, or no exact constant-primer or identifier match. COPE v1.2.5 was used to merge the high-quality paired reads, and each unique nucleotide sequence was defined as a clonotype. Clonotypes were aligned to IMGT TRBV, TRBD and TRBJ reference segments using MiTCR v1.1. The analysis was restricted to V-J combinations with a frequency above 0.0001, which together covered just over 98% of the repertoires. The TCS score was defined as the ratio of F50 (clonal expansion) to E x V (chaos), calculated using BLOSUM62-based TCRdist between CDR3 peptides within each V-J. Welch's t-statistics and random forest reduced 450 to 600 V-J features to 13, which were used in a naive Bayes classifier (R e1071). The similarity between thyroid and blood repertoires was quantified using the Morisita-Horn index. TCRdb's own reprocessing of the public reads used fastp at Q25 and MiXCR and kept productive beta chains. When rows share a CDR3 protein, they turn into one entry using the most common DNA and genes. The V and J calls, along with clone size, are taken from TCRdb and not from the paper's own processing. Here the sample has roughly 570,000 distinct CDR3 sequences; around 42% occur a single time. The top ten clones comprise under 20% of the sample.

The source of the sample is a study of T cells in Graves' hyperthyroidism and ophthalmopathy (dated by TCRdb to between 2017 and 2020). Background for the entire study: To identify distinguishing TCR V-J signatures, a discovery cohort of roughly 100 patients was used, comprising under 45 with Graves' ophthalmopathy and 57 with stable Graves' hyperthyroidism. Prospective prediction of ophthalmopathy was tested in an independent validation cohort consisting of some 20 hyperthyroidism patients and more than 15 patients who later progressed to ophthalmopathy. The roughly 94 discovery patients were randomly split 7:3 into training and test sets. In more than five Graves' hyperthyroidism patients, the study also compared T-cell repertoires from thyroid tissue with T-cell repertoires from blood. After blood sampling, hyperthyroidism patients were treated with methimazole at a starting dose of 30 mg daily, and ophthalmopathy patients were treated with high-dose intravenous methylprednisolone. According to the paper, TCR Vbeta CDR3 sequencing was carried out on more than 120 peripheral blood samples, which came from some 41 ophthalmopathy, approximately 72 hyperthyroidism and roughly 17 progressor patients.

V is reduced by 6 bases and J by 0 bases, leaving a spacing of 12 bases between them. There are 13 amino acids in the CDR3, from cysteine to phenylalanine inclusive. The only DNA kept is the CDR3, 39 bases in frame from the first base. Sequences SQVTM (CDR1) and ANQGSEA (CDR2) are obtained from the germline V gene. What the work shows at the level of the full study, not this receptor alone: In cross-validation, a model built on a 13 V-J signature told ophthalmopathy apart from stable hyperthyroidism with 85% to 90% sensitivity and 81% to 82% specificity, and in testing the same model reached 80%/75%. During validation, the model predicted progression to ophthalmopathy a median of roughly six months ahead of onset, with almost 71% sensitivity and 72.22% specificity. Sample size was not statistically predetermined, and investigators were not blinded to group allocation. Most expanded thyroid clonotypes (frequency above 0.001) were also found in blood, which suggests that blood repertoires may mirror thyroid immune responses.

Any patient with an uncontrolled infection, another autoimmune disease, pregnancy or lactation was excluded. Diagnoses were based on clinical symptoms, serum thyroxine and TRAb, thyroid ultrasound and orbital computed tomography. Total RNA was extracted using Trizol reagent, and RNA quality was assessed on an Agilent 2100 Bioanalyzer. The sequence joins TRBV29-1 to TRBJ2-7; confidence is insufficient to name the D gene. The TCR sequence derives from an adult woman with Graves' disease, either hyperthyroidism or ophthalmopathy (not recorded which). The material sequenced was peripheral blood or thyroid tissue (not recorded which). The CDR3 is CSVCNSVSYEQYF. The DNA is TGCAGCGTATGCAACAGCGTCTCCTACGAGCAGTACTTC.